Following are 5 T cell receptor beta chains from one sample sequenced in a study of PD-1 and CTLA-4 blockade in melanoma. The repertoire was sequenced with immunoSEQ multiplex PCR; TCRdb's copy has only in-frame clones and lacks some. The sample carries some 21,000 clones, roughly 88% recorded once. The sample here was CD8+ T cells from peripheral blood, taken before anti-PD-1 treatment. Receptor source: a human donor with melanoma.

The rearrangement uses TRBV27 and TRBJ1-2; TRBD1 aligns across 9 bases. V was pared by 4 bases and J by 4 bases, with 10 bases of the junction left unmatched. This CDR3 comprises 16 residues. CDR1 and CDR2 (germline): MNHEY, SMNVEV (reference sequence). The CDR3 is CASSWGPTGGTYGYTF. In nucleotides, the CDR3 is TGTGCCAGCAGTTGGGGGCCGACAGGGGGGACCTATGGCTACACCTTC.

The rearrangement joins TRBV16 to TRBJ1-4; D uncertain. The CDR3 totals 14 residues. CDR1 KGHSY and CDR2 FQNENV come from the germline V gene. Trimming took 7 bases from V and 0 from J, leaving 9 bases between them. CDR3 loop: CASKAVATNEKLFF. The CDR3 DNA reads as TGTGCCAGCAAAGCAGTCGCAACTAATGAAAAACTGTTTTTT.

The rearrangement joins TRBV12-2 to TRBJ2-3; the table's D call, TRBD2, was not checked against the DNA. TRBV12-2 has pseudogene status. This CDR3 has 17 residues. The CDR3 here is CASRPGSSGEDTDTQYF. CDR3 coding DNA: TGTGCAAGTCGCCCCGGGTCGAGCGGGGAGGACACAGATACGCAGTATTTT.

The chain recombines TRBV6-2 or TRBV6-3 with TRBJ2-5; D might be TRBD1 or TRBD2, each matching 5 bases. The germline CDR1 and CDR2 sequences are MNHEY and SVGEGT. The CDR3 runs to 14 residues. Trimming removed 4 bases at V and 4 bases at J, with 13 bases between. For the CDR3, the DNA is TGTGCCAGCAGTTGGCCAGGGAGCGGAGAGACCCAGTACTTC. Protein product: CASSWPGSGETQYF.

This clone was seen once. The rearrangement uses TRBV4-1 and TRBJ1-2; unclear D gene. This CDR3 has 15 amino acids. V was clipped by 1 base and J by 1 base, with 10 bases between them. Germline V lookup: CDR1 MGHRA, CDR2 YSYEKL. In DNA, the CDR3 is TGCGCCAGCAGCCAAGTCATGAGGAATAACTATGGCTACACCTTC. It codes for CASSQVMRNNYGYTF.